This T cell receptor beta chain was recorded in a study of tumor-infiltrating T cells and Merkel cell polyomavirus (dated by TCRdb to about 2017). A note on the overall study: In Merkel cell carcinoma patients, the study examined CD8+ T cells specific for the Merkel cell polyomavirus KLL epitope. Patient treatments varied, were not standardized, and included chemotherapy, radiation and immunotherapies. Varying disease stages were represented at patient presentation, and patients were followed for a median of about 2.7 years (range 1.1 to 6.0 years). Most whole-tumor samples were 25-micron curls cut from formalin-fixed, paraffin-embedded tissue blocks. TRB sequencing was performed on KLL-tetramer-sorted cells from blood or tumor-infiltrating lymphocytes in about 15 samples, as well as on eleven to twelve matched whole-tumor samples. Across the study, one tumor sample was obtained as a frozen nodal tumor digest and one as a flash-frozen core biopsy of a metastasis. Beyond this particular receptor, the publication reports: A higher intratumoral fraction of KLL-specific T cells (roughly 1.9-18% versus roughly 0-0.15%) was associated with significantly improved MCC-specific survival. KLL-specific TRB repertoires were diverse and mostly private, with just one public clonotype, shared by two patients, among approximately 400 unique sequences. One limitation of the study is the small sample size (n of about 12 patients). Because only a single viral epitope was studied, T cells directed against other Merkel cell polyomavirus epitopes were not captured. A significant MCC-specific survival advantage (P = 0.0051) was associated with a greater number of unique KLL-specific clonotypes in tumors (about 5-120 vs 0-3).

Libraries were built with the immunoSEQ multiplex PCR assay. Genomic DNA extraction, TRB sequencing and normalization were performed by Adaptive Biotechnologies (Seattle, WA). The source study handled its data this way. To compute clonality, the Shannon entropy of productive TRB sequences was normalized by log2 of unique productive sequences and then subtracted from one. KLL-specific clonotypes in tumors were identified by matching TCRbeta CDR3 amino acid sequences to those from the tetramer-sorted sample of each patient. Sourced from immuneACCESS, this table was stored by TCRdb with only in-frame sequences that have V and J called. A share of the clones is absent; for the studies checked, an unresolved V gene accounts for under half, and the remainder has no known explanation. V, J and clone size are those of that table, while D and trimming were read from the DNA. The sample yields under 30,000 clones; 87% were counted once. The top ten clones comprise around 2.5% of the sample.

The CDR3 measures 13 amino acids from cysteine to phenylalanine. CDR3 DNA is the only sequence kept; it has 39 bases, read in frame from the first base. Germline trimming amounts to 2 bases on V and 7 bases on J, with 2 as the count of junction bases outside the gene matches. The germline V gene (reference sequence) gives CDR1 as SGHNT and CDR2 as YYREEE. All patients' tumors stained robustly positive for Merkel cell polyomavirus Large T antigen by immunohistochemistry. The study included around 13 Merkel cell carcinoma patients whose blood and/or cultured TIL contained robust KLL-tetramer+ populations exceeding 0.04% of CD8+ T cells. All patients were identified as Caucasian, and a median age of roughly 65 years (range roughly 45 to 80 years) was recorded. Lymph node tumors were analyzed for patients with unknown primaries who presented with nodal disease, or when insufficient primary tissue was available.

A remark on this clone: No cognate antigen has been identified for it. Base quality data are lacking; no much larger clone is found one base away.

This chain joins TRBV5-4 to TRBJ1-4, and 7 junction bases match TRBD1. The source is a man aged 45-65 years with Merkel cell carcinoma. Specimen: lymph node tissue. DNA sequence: TGTGCCAGCAGCTTAGGGACAGCTGAAAAACTGTTTTTT. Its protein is CASSLGTAEKLFF.